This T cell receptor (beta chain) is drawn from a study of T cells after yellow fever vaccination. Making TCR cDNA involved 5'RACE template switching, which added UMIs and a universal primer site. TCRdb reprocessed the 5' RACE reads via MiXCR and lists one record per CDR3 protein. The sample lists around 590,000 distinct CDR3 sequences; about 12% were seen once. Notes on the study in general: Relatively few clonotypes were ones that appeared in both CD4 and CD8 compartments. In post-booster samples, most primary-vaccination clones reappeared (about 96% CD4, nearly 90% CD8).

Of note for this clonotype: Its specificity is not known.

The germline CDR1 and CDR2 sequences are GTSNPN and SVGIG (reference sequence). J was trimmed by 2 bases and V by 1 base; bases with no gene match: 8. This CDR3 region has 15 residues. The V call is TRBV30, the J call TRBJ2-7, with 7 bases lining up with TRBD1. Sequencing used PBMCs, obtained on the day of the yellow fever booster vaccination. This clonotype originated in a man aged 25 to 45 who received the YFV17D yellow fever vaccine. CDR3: CAWSDLVQGAYEQYF. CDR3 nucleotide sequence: TGTGCCTGGAGTGATTTGGTTCAGGGGGCCTACGAGCAGTACTTC. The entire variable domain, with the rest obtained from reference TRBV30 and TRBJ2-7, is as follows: SQTIHQWPATLVQPVGSPLSLECTVEGTSNPNLYWYRQAAGRGLQLLFYSVGIGQISSEVPQNLSASRPQDRQFILSSKKLLLSDSGFYLCAWSDLVQGAYEQYFGPGTRLTVT.